This T cell receptor beta chain was recorded in a study of blood T cell repertoires in COVID-19. The data were produced by immunoSEQ multiplex PCR, yet TCRdb's version contains in-frame clones alone and is incomplete. Of tens of thousands of clones in the sample, approximately 78% are singletons; the top ten hold just over 20%. Trimming removed 6 bases from V and 1 base from J, with 9 bases in between. Germline V gene lookup returns CDR1 MNHEY and CDR2 SVGAGI. CDR3 length: 13 amino acids. The V call is TRBV6-5, the J call TRBJ2-5; a weak D match, TRBD1 (6 bases). The sequence was collected from a human donor in a cohort sampled during active COVID-19. The sequenced sample was peripheral blood. The CDR3 region is CASRDSLQETQYF. The CDR3 DNA follows: TGTGCCAGCAGGGACAGCCTCCAAGAGACCCAGTACTTC.